One and the same sample provided the 25 T cell receptor beta chains below, sequenced in a study of cytomegalovirus exposure and HLA in healthy donors. The data were produced by immunoSEQ multiplex PCR, yet TCRdb's version contains in-frame clones alone and is incomplete. The sample lists about 98,000 clones; roughly 87% were seen once. The specimen sequenced was PBMCs. All receptors come from a man aged 18 to 35 in good health and CMV-seropositive.

The chain carries TRBV4-2 and TRBJ2-5, with 10 bases that match TRBD1. CDR1 LGHNA and CDR2 YNFKEQ come from the germline V gene. V gave up 4 bases and J gave up 1 base; unmatched junction bases: 24. The CDR3 has 22 residues. Written as DNA, the CDR3 is TGTGCCAGCAGCCTTAACCCGCTAGAGGGTTACCTGACAGGGGGCTTCCAAGAGACCCAGTACTTC. As protein: CASSLNPLEGYLTGGFQETQYF.

Points on this clone: The limits of the CDR3 on the DNA are not certain, so only TCRdb's listed CDR3 is given. The chain combines TRBV4-2 with TRBJ1-4; the D call TRBD1 from the table was never checked on the DNA. Both ends counted, the CDR3 spans 16 residues. Germline V gives CDR1 LGHNA, CDR2 YNFKEQ. CDR3 protein: CASSQDFLAVNEKLFF.

A single count supports this clone. This CDR3 is CSVGEAGELFF. The CDR3 bases are TGCAGCGTTGGTGAGGCCGGGGAGCTGTTTTTT. V is TRBV29-1 and J is TRBJ2-2; D is unclear. The CDR3 totals 11 residues. CDR1 is SQVTM, CDR2 ANQGSEA, per germline. Trimming stripped 4 bases from V and 6 bases from J, with 6 bases between.

V gene TRBV5-1 combines with J gene TRBJ1-6; a weak D match, TRBD1 (5 bases). Deletions cut 2 bases from V and 9 bases from J, with 15 bases between. There are 15 residues in the CDR3. Germline CDR1 SGHRS, CDR2 YFSETQ. CDR3 region: CASSFSERGASPLHF. The CDR3 nucleotides are TGCGCCAGCAGCTTTTCGGAAAGGGGCGCTTCACCCCTCCACTTT.

The rearrangement uses TRBV18 and TRBJ2-3, with D perhaps TRBD1 (5 bases). The CDR3 is made up of 17 amino acids. Germline V gene lookup returns CDR1 KGHSH and CDR2 LQKENI. The germline V and J ends were trimmed by 3 bases and 4 bases, with 20 bases remaining between them. The CDR3 protein is CASSPTSAGQGPDTQYF. The CDR3 DNA reads as TGTGCCAGCTCACCGACTTCCGCAGGGCAAGGCCCAGATACGCAGTATTTT.

The chain combines TRBV7-3 with TRBJ2-1; possibly TRBD2 for D (6 bases). CDR3 length: 15 amino acids. CDR1 and CDR2 from the germline V gene are SGHTA and FQGTGA. Trimming took off 0 bases at V and 9 bases at J, with 15 bases between the two ends. For the CDR3, the DNA is TGTGCCAGCAGCTTAACGTTAGCGGACTGGCGTGAGCAGTTCTTC. It yields the protein CASSLTLADWREQFF.

The chain couples TRBV7-9 to TRBJ2-3; TRBD2 agrees at 9 bases. From germline, CDR1 is SEHNR and CDR2 FQNEAQ (reference sequence). This CDR3 is built from 19 residues. The J segment lost 0 bases and the V segment lost 1 base, leaving 11 bases of the junction unmatched. The CDR3 region has the DNA TGTGCCAGCAGCTTAGTCCGGCGGCTAGCGGGAACTAGCACAGATACGCAGTATTTT. This translates into CASSLVRRLAGTSTDTQYF.

CDR3 DNA sequence: TGTGCCAGCAGCCCCCCACCCCGGACTAGCGCCAAGATCTACAATGAGCAGTTCTTC. Its translation: CASSPPPRTSAKIYNEQFF. The rearrangement uses TRBV9 and TRBJ2-1, with 9 bases identical to TRBD2. Germline CDR1 is SGDLS and CDR2 is YYNGEE. This CDR3 is 19 amino acids long. V lost 4 bases, J lost 3 bases, and 17 bases stayed unmatched.

The CDR3: CASSVGREAYEQYF. CDR3 nucleotides: TGTGCCAGCAGCGTAGGGCGGGAGGCCTACGAGCAGTACTTC. The J gene is TRBJ2-7, the V gene TRBV9, with 8 bases matching TRBD2. CDR1 and CDR2 (germline): SGDLS, YYNGEE. This CDR3 has 14 residues. J gave up 2 bases and V 0 bases, and 1 base lay outside the gene matches.

The genes are TRBV25-1 and TRBJ2-4; D is perhaps TRBD1 (6 bases). CDR1 MGHDK and CDR2 SYGVNS come from the germline V gene. The CDR3 is made up of 16 amino acids. The V end was cut by 6 bases, the J end by 2 bases, with 17 bases between. This CDR3 is CASRSSGVTSKNIQYF. CDR3 in DNA: TGTGCCAGCAGATCCTCAGGGGTCACTTCCAAAAACATTCAGTACTTC.

The chain employs TRBV6-5 and TRBJ1-2, with D possibly TRBD1 on 6 matching bases. V shed 5 bases and J shed 2 bases, with 9 bases lying between them. Germline V lookup: CDR1 MNHEY, CDR2 SVGAGI. This CDR3 comprises 13 residues. The CDR3 loop reads CASSLTGNYGYTF. As DNA, the CDR3 is TGTGCCAGCAGTCTGACAGGAAACTATGGCTACACCTTC.

The rearrangement joins TRBV5-8 to TRBJ1-4, with 9 bases that match TRBD1. CDR1 and CDR2 from the germline V gene are SGHTS and YDEGEE. The CDR3 has 15 residues. After removal of 0 bases from V and 8 bases from J, the junction contained 5 bases not matched to a gene. The CDR3, as DNA: TGTGCCAGCAGCTTGGCGGGACAGGGCGACGAAAAACTGTTTTTT. The encoded protein is CASSLAGQGDEKLFF.

The J gene is TRBJ2-2, the V gene TRBV4-1; D gene uncertain. The germline V gene encodes CDR1 MGHRA and CDR2 YSYEKL. Trimming removed 6 bases from V and 0 bases from J, with 5 bases in between. The CDR3 has 13 amino acids. The chain's CDR3 is CASSNTNTGELFF. CDR3 nucleotides: TGCGCCAGCAGTAATACGAACACCGGGGAGCTGTTTTTT.

This chain joins TRBV9 and TRBJ2-7; no firm D call. Germline V gene sequence: CDR1 SGDLS, CDR2 YYNGEE. V was shortened by 9 bases and J by 6 bases, with 7 bases between the two germline ends. The CDR3 length is 9 residues. The CDR3 loop reads CATRSEQYF. CDR3 DNA sequence: TGTGCCACGAGAAGCGAGCAGTACTTC.

This rearrangement joins TRBV11-2 to TRBJ2-1, with TRBD2 identical over 9 bases. CDR1 is SGHAT, CDR2 FQNNGV, per germline. The CDR3 length is 16 residues. V dropped 2 bases and J dropped 3; count of bases not matched to a gene: 5. The CDR3 is CASSLRAGGGYNEQFF. For the CDR3, the DNA is TGTGCCAGCAGCTTACGAGCGGGGGGCGGCTACAATGAGCAGTTCTTC.

V gene TRBV18 combines with J gene TRBJ2-7; 16 nucleotides align to TRBD2. CDR1 is KGHSH and CDR2 is LQKENI in the germline V gene. CDR3 size: 19 residues. The trim removed 0 bases at V and 5 bases at J, leaving 10 bases unmatched. The chain's CDR3 is CASSPPGLAGGLGFHEQYF. In DNA form, the CDR3 reads TGTGCCAGCTCACCACCGGGACTAGCGGGGGGGCTAGGTTTCCACGAGCAGTACTTC.

V gene TRBV9 combines with J gene TRBJ2-1; a weak D match, TRBD1 (7 bases). This CDR3 has 15 residues. The V gene lost 0 bases and the J gene lost 7 bases, with 14 bases spanning the gap. Germline V gives CDR1 SGDLS, CDR2 YYNGEE. The CDR3 sequence is CASSVAQGGRNEQFF. In DNA form, the CDR3 reads TGTGCCAGCAGCGTAGCTCAGGGGGGAAGAAATGAGCAGTTCTTC.

This sequence joins TRBV11-3 and TRBJ2-7; TRBD2 matches at 7 bases. V trimming: 0 bases; J trimming: 1 base; junction bases outside the gene matches: 18. This CDR3 region has 20 residues. The germline gives CDR1 SGHNT, CDR2 YENEEA. CDR3 sequence (DNA): TGTGCCAGCAGCTTAGATCTTGGGCTGGTGGGAGGGTCAGGTTCCTACGAGCAGTACTTC. As protein: CASSLDLGLVGGSGSYEQYF.

The V and J genes are TRBV5-4 and TRBJ1-1; 7 bases align to TRBD1. There are 14 residues in the CDR3. The V gene's germline CDR1 is SGHNT and CDR2 YYREEE (reference sequence). The trim removed 0 bases at V and 5 bases at J, leaving 4 bases unmatched. The CDR3 bases are TGTGCCAGCAGCTTGGGACAGGGTGGGACTGAAGCTTTCTTT. Its protein is CASSLGQGGTEAFF.

The chain recombines TRBV25-1 with TRBJ1-4, with a tentative D call TRBD1 (6 bases). The germline V and J ends were trimmed by 2 bases and 4 bases, with 20 bases remaining between them. Germline CDR1 MGHDK, CDR2 SYGVNS. CDR3 length: 18 amino acids. The CDR3, as DNA: TGTGCCAGCAGTGAAAACTACAGGGAGGGCCGATTTAATGAAAAACTGTTTTTT. This translates into CASSENYREGRFNEKLFF.

This chain connects TRBV5-4 to TRBJ2-5; 12 bases line up with TRBD2. CDR1 SGHNT and CDR2 YYREEE come from the germline V gene (reference sequence). This CDR3 comprises 15 residues. Losses at the gene ends were 4 bases for V and 5 bases for J; bases not matched to a gene: 6. As DNA, the CDR3 is TGTGCCAGCAGCCCGCGACTAGCGGGAGAGGAGACCCAGTACTTC. Protein: CASSPRLAGEETQYF.

V is TRBV7-3 and J is TRBJ2-1; weak D call: TRBD1 (5 bases). The CDR3 is 13 amino acids. CDR1 and CDR2 (germline): SGHTA, FQGTGA. V was cut by 4 bases and J by 1 base, with 5 bases left in between. The CDR3 nucleotides read TGTGCCAGCAGCTCAGGGTCCTACAATGAGCAGTTCTTC. Encoded protein: CASSSGSYNEQFF.

This clone showed up just once. This chain connects TRBV19 to TRBJ1-3, with 8 bases aligning to TRBD1. The V gene's germline CDR1 is LNHDA and CDR2 SQIVND (reference sequence). With V trimmed by 11 bases and J by 0 bases, 9 bases remained unmatched. The CDR3 consists of 15 residues. The CDR3 protein is CAPGQALYSGNTIYF. The DNA of the CDR3 is TGTGCCCCGGGACAGGCCCTGTACTCTGGAAACACCATATATTTT.

The V and J genes are TRBV6-1 and TRBJ1-4, with D unclear. Trimming removed 3 bases from V and 0 bases from J, with 8 bases in between. CDR1 and CDR2 from the germline V gene are MNHNS and SASEGT. This CDR3 contains 15 residues. As DNA, the CDR3 is TGTGCCAGCAGTGACAGGAAGGCAACTAATGAAAAACTGTTTTTT. Its translation: CASSDRKATNEKLFF.

This clone was counted between two and nine times. This chain's CDR3 is CASSLEWTGTTQYF. The CDR3, as DNA: TGTGCCAGCAGCTTAGAGTGGACAGGGACGACGCAGTATTTT. The chain employs TRBV7-6 and TRBJ2-3; TRBD1 aligns across 8 bases. The CDR3 has 14 amino acids. CDR1 SGHVS and CDR2 FNYEAQ come from the germline V gene. V lost 1 base to trimming and J lost 9 bases; unmatched junction nucleotides: 6.